This T cell receptor beta chain was found in a study of cytomegalovirus exposure and HLA in healthy donors (dated by TCRdb to about 2017). Turning to the overall study: An earlier analysis of approximately 590 of the donors reported 250 to 300 Gb of sequence data and 120 million or so unique TCR beta sequences from about 179 million T cells. Among the roughly 390 genotyped donors, approximately 76% belonged to the genetic ancestry cluster associated with self-reported Caucasian donors. A later analysis re-examined previously published TCR beta repertoires from about 670 donors and added high-resolution HLA genotyping to investigate patterns of TCR occurrence. Besides the first cohort of about 730 subjects, a separate validation cohort made up of over 95 different subjects was used. The number of donors typed differed by locus, with roughly 620-630 for A, B, C, DRB1 and DQB1, 522 for DQA1, 600 to 610 for DPA1, and approximately 470 for DPB1. Donor age, sex, ethnicity and CMV serostatus were compiled together with the repertoire data. To predict cytomegalovirus infection status, the study combined high-throughput TCR immunosequencing, statistical association of individual TCRs with disease status, and machine learning. Every repertoire in the discovery cohort had been generated on one and the same sequencing platform. The study used immunosequencing to profile the T cell repertoires of more than 650 subjects and linked those repertoires to cytomegalovirus serostatus. Approximately 310 gigabases of sequencing data and tens of millions of unique TCR sequences were included in an early release covering around 600 HLA-typed donors. Among 398 genotyped donors of the cohort, an average of 235,054 unique TCR beta nucleotide sequences were sequenced per donor, roughly 20% of them non-productive. Class I and class II HLA loci were covered by the typing at four-digit resolution. In the later analysis, no new phenotypic data were used to find candidate immune exposures; instead, reliance was placed on TCR beta sequences and their occurrence across donors. Four to six DR-DQ haplotypes were handled as single units for association and clustering, since linkage in the cohort was strong. A later genetic analysis took genome-wide SNP genotypes for about 55% of the roughly 700 donors and used that subset as a discovery cohort. The study aimed to test whether signatures of past pathogen exposure could be identified by cataloging public T cell receptors. To decide whether each TCR beta V gene segment behaved as functional or pseudogenic, an earlier analysis of some 600 of the donors relied on high-throughput TCR beta sequencing. What the work shows at the level of the full study, not this receptor alone: Because the 87-base-pair reads could not distinguish some IMGT-functional V segments, including TRBV6-2 and TRBV6-3, those segments were excluded. Seventeen rarely observed V segments, including chromosome 9 orphons, were excluded from the earlier analysis of several hundred of the donors because counts were too low. A few of the identified cytomegalovirus-associated TCR beta chains were confirmed in vitro to be specific for cytomegalovirus antigens. A cluster of highly shared sequence variants was judged likely to be a technical artifact of the sequencing pipeline. In a later analysis, HLA-associated TCR beta chains were found to be more clonally expanded and to have lower generation probabilities than equally common non-associated chains. V-gene and J-gene trimming of TCR beta chains was associated with a missense DCLRE1C variant in a later genetic analysis, and the association was replicated in an independent cohort. In a later genetic analysis, fewer N-insertions in productive TCRs were reported among donors in an Asian-associated ancestry cluster than the approximately 630-donor mean. A later analysis found that TCR association rates varied across HLA loci, with DRB1 alleles showing the most associated TCRs and HLA-C alleles the fewest. A later analysis reported that several top co-occurrence clusters appeared linked to parvovirus B19, influenza, CMV and Epstein-Barr virus. When HLA alleles, especially DR and DQ, strongly co-occurred, attributing TCR associations to individual alleles was difficult. Sequencing depth was assumed to be roughly uniform across donors in the presence/absence analyses, though that assumption may not hold. In the study, around 160 TCR beta chains were listed as associated with cytomegalovirus. Linkage disequilibrium might explain the correlated functional status among segregating V segments, but an unknown experimental factor could not be excluded. A further reported finding was that TCR beta sequences accurately predicted the HLA-A and HLA-B alleles for most subjects in the first cohort. The cohort was sequenced for TCR beta chains only, and without alpha or paired-chain data the features that could be detected were limited. An earlier analysis of 587 of the donors showed that most TCR beta V segments appeared in productive rearrangements either about 90% or about 30% of the time, which broadly matched IMGT annotations. The authors suggested that the approach could potentially be extended to other disease states and immunological phenotypes. HLA typing was unavailable for some donors at each locus, so association tests used only the typed subset. The classifier was reported to diagnose cytomegalovirus status with high specificity and sensitivity in both the original and validation cohorts. Most CMV-associated TCR beta chains appeared to be HLA-restricted in a later analysis, and the HLA associations seemed to be driven largely by CMV exposure. For the cohort, immune exposure information was limited to CMV serostatus. Most TCR sequences were observed very rarely across donors, whereas some public TCRs were present in many individuals. At a false discovery rate of 0.05, a later analysis linked 15,000 to 20,000 TCR beta sequences to specific HLA alleles.

Details on this clone: Its cognate antigen has yet to be identified.

Spanning cysteine to phenylalanine, the CDR3 consists of 16 amino acids. Only CDR3 DNA is held: 48 bases, read in frame from base 1. Trimming costs V 5 bases and J 2 bases, and their ends lie 16 bases apart. Looking up the germline V gene yields CDR1 SGHVS and CDR2 FQNEAQ. The cohort was made up of roughly 670 healthy bone marrow donors. At the time of sampling, every cohort member was nominally healthy, though immune exposures that went unrecorded were likely present. The donor was CMV seronegative and was included in the group of approximately 350 seronegative cohort members. Each donor provided a peripheral blood sample, and peripheral blood mononuclear cells were used for TCR beta sequencing. Genomic DNA extraction from the blood cell samples was performed with the Qiagen DNeasy Blood Extraction Kit. The method behind the library was the immunoSEQ multiplex PCR assay. The multiplex PCR relied on a mix of 60 forward primers for TCR Vbeta segments and 13 reverse primers for TCR Jbeta segments. The CDR3 region of rearranged TCR beta genes was amplified from genomic DNA with a multiplex PCR assay. The Illumina HiSeq System was used to sequence the amplified TCR beta libraries as 87-base-pair reads. On the authors' methods: In a later analysis, tens of millions of unique TCR beta chains were counted across the roughly 610 repertoires, and approximately 9.9 million of these chains were shared by at least two donors. Raw reads were error-corrected and collapsed into unique sequences by a nearest-neighbor algorithm in which closely related sequences were merged to remove PCR and sequencing errors. Alignment of CDR3 sequences to IMGT reference sequences was used to assign V, D and J gene segments. For a sequence to be retained, at least a six-nucleotide match to both a V gene segment and a J gene segment was required. Rearrangements were classified as productive when the CDR3 lacked stop codons and remained in frame with V and J, and all other rearrangements were classified as non-productive. Following IMGT convention, CDR3 was defined as the stretch from the second conserved V-encoded cysteine to the conserved J-encoded phenylalanine. In an earlier analysis of more than 550 of the donors, sequences lacking an unambiguous match to a single V gene segment were excluded. An earlier analysis of several hundred of the donors called V segments functional above 56.7% productive rearrangements and segregating when the between-donor standard deviation exceeded 5%. To diagnose cytomegalovirus status from the catalog of TCR beta chain sequences, a statistical classification framework was built. V and J gene assignment, in a later analysis, came from comparing TCR nucleotide sequences with IMGT/GENE-DB human TR gene sequences. The TCRdist pipeline was used in a later analysis to assign CDR3 sequences and most-parsimonious VDJ recombination scenarios. In a later analysis, each TCR beta chain was defined by its CDR3 amino acid sequence together with its V-gene family, and reads lacking a unique V-gene family were excluded. As a way to deal with suspected cross-contamination and a sequencing artifact, a later analysis dropped 450 to 600 nucleotide sequences that were highly shared and had low generation probability. In a later analysis, a clonal expansion index for each public chain was calculated from normalized within-repertoire ranks of inferred template counts. In a later analysis, generation probabilities were computed using a VDJ recombination model fitted to out-of-frame rearrangements, and the results were checked against IGoR. In a later analysis, hypergeometric tests were used to score TCR-TCR, TCR-HLA and TCR-CMV co-occurrence, with a repertoire-size bias correction applied to TCR pairs. To estimate false discovery rates, a later analysis permuted the HLA or CMV assignments 20 times. In a later analysis, co-occurring TCRs were grouped using DBSCAN, with TCRdist sequence similarity added in when clustering inside HLA-allele-positive subsets. Co-occurrence clustering excluded repertoires with fewer than 30,000 or more than 120,000 public chains, plus five with anomalous nucleotide sharing. As stored in TCRdb, this immuneACCESS dataset retains in-frame rearrangements with V and J assigned. A fraction of the clones does not appear; measured against another copy, unresolved V genes explain less than half of the discrepancy, and the remainder lacks a known reason. The DNA gave D and trimming, while V, J and clone size come from that table. This sample's table has entries for 100,000 or so clones. The ten most abundant clones make up around 0.6% of the sample.

Material for sequencing was PBMCs. This chain is built from TRBV7-8 and TRBJ1-5; D gene: possibly TRBD1, on 5 matching bases. The clonotype was recovered from a man aged 50 to 60 in good health and CMV-seronegative. The CDR3 reads CASSPSGGVGNQPQHF. The DNA is TGTGCCAGCAGCCCATCGGGGGGAGTCGGCAATCAGCCCCAGCATTTT.